The entry below describes one T cell receptor (beta chain). Repertoires were generated with immunoSEQ multiplex PCR, while TCRdb's copy carries only in-frame clones and drops some. This sample has tens of thousands of clones, with about 87% found just once. This specimen belongs to a study of OX40 agonist ivuxolimab in advanced cancers. Across the whole study: Having had anti-PD-1, anti-PD-L1 or anti-CTLA-4 therapy before was allowed, and about 42% had some.

The V end was cut by 5 bases, the J end by 8 bases, with 12 bases between. Germline CDR1 reads SEHNR; CDR2 reads FQNEAQ (reference sequence). This CDR3 contains 12 residues. Material: CD4+ or CD8+ T cells sorted from blood, obtained in a trial of the OX40 agonist ivuxolimab. The rearrangement uses TRBV7-9 and TRBJ1-1; possibly TRBD1 for D (5 bases). This TCR derives from an adult with an advanced solid tumor such as melanoma, head and neck, liver or kidney cancer. Here the CDR3 DNA reads TGTGCCAGCAGCCGGGGGGGTCCAGAAGCTTTCTTT. Its protein product is CASSRGGPEAFF.